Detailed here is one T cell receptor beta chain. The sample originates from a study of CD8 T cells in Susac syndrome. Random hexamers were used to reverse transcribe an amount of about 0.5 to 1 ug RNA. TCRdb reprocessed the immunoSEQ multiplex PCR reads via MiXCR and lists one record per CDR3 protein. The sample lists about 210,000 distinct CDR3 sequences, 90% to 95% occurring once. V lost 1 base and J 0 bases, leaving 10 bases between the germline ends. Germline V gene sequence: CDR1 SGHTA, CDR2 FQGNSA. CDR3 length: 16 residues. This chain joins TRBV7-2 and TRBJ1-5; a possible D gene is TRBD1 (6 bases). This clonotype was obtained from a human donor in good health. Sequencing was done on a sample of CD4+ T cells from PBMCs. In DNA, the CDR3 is TGTGCCAGCAGCTTAGTAGGGGGACATAGCAATCAGCCCCAGCATTTT. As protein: CASSLVGGHSNQPQHF. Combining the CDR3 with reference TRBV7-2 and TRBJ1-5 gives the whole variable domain GAGVSQSPSNKVTEKGKDVELRCDPISGHTALYWYRQSLGQGLEFLIYFQGNSAPDKSGLPSDRFSAERTGGSVSTLTIQRTQQEDSAVYLCASSLVGGHSNQPQHFGDGTRLSIL.